This T cell receptor beta chain originates from a study of prognosis after radiotherapy for stage I lung cancer. Study-wide background: The patients, all with stage I non-small cell lung cancer, were enrolled between 2018 and January 2019.

CT and PET/CT showed node-negative disease in all patients, none of whom had received prior chemotherapy or radiotherapy or had other malignancies. Investigators drew around 5.4 milliliters of peripheral blood at each of two time points. CDR1 is MNHNS and CDR2 is SASEGT in the germline V gene. Deletions cut 7 bases from V and 3 bases from J, with 15 bases between. The CDR3 has 14 amino acids. The authors amplified TCR beta CDR3 from genomic DNA using two-round multiplex PCR. Gene-specific TRBV and TRBJ primers were used in PCR round one. MiXCR, applied by TCRdb to the multiplex PCR reads, yields one record per CDR3 protein. The table records approximately 15,000 distinct CDR3 sequences, less than 55% of them present only once.

The chain couples TRBV6-1 to TRBJ1-2, with D perhaps matching TRBD1 (5 bases). This sequence was found in a donor aged 50 or older with non-small cell lung cancer. Here the sequenced sample was PBMCs, taken before or after stereotactic body radiation therapy (not recorded which). The CDR3 here is CASTQGTGDYGYTF. CDR3 bases: TGTGCCAGCACCCAAGGGACGGGAGACTATGGCTACACCTTC.